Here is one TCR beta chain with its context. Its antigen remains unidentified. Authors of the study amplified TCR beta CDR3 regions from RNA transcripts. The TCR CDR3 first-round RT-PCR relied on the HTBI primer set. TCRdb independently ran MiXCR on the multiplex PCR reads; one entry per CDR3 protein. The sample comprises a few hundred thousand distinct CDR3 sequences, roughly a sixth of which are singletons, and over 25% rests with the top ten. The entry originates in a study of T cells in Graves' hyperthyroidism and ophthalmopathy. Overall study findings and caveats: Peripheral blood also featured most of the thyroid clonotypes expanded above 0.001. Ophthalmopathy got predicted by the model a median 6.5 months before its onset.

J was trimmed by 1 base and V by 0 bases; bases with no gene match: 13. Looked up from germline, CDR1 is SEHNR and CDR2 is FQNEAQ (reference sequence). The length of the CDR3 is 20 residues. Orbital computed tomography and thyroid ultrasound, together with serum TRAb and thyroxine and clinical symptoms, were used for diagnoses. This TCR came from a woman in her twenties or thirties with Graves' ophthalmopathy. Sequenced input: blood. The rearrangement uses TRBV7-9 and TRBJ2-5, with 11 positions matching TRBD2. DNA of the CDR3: TGTGCCAGCAGCTTAGCGCTATTACTAGCGGGAGAGGTTGTCCAAGAGACCCAGTACTTC. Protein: CASSLALLLAGEVVQETQYF.